This entry lists 23 T cell receptor beta chains sequenced from one sample in a study of cytomegalovirus exposure and HLA in healthy donors. The PCR had 60 Vbeta and 13 Jbeta primers. The method was immunoSEQ multiplex PCR; TCRdb's version includes in-frame clones alone and lacks a portion of them. The table lists about 110,000 clones, less than 20% of them singletons, with roughly 2% in the top ten. Source material: PBMCs. Receptors originate from a woman aged 18-29 years in good health and CMV-seronegative.

The table lists this clone with a few counts. The V call is TRBV15, the J call TRBJ2-5; the match to TRBD2 covers 9 bases. CDR3 length: 17 residues. The junction had 13 bases not matched to a gene; V was cut back by 5 bases and J by 3 bases. The germline gives CDR1 LNHNV, CDR2 YYDKDF (reference sequence). In DNA, the CDR3 is TGTGCCACCAGCCCAGGAAAAGCGGGAGGCGGCAAAGAGACCCAGTACTTC. Translating gives CATSPGKAGGGKETQYF.

In its sample, this clone was seen a few times. This chain connects TRBV30 to TRBJ1-1; the D gene is possibly TRBD1 (5 bases). V was shortened by 2 bases and J by 5 bases, with 15 bases between the two germline ends. Germline CDR1 and CDR2: GTSNPN and SVGIG (reference sequence). The CDR3 runs to 14 residues. In DNA form, the CDR3 reads TGTGCCTGGAGTCCCGGGACGGGAGGGACTGAAGCTTTCTTT. Translating gives CAWSPGTGGTEAFF.

This clone has a handful of counts. V gene TRBV11-3 combines with J gene TRBJ2-1, with a possible D match to TRBD2 (5 bases). The CDR3 is 13 amino acids. CDR1 SGHNT and CDR2 YENEEA come from the germline V gene. The germline V and J ends were trimmed by 0 bases and 11 bases, with 11 bases remaining between them. The DNA for the CDR3 is TGTGCCAGCAGCTTAGATCGAGGGTCGAAGCAGTTCTTC. Protein: CASSLDRGSKQFF.

A few counts support this clone. Possible read error: a much larger clone is one base away. The chain joins TRBV6-4 to TRBJ1-5; D may be TRBD1 (5 bases). The CDR3 is 13 residues long. The germline V gene encodes CDR1 MRHNA and CDR2 SNTAGT. The CDR3, as DNA: TGTGCCAGCAGTCCGACAGCTAATCAGCCCCAGAATTTT. Its translation is CASSPTANQPQNF.

This clone appeared a few times. V gene TRBV6-5 combines with J gene TRBJ1-3; possible D gene TRBD1, 5 bases. The germline gives CDR1 MNHEY, CDR2 SVGAGI. The V and J ends lost 2 bases and 3 bases respectively, with 11 bases between them. This CDR3 has 15 residues. CDR3 DNA sequence: TGTGCCAGCAGTTACGTGACGGGGGGTGGAAACACCATATATTTT. Encoded protein: CASSYVTGGGNTIYF.

This clone appeared a few times. This chain uses TRBV18 with TRBJ2-7, with 9 bases lining up with TRBD2. The germline CDR1 and CDR2 sequences are KGHSH and LQKENI. With 0 bases clipped from V and 2 bases from J, the junction kept 2 bases outside the gene matches. The length of the CDR3 is 15 residues. The CDR3 sequence: CASSPPTSGAYEQYF. The CDR3 DNA follows: TGTGCCAGCTCACCACCGACTAGCGGCGCCTACGAGCAGTACTTC.

This clone was detected only a few times. The rearrangement uses TRBV28 and TRBJ1-1; maybe TRBD1 (6 bases). The CDR3 is 14 amino acids. Germline lookup yields CDR1 MDHEN and CDR2 SYDVKM. Trimming shortened V by 6 bases and J by 2 bases, and 13 bases separated the two germline ends. The CDR3: CASRGAGANTEAFF. The CDR3 region has the DNA TGTGCCAGCAGGGGGGCGGGAGCTAACACTGAAGCTTTCTTT. The entire variable domain, with the rest obtained from reference TRBV28 and TRBJ1-1, is as follows: DVKVTQSSRYLVKRTGEKVFLECVQDMDHENMFWYRQDPGLGLRLIYFSYDVKMKEKGDIPEGYSVSREKKERFSLILESASTNQTSMYLCASRGAGANTEAFFGQGTRLTVV.

The sample holds a few counts of this clone. This chain connects TRBV21-1 to TRBJ1-5; the listed D gene, TRBD1, was not tested against the DNA. TRBV21-1 is termed a pseudogene. CDR3 length: 15 residues. The CDR3 region is CASSKRSRDDQPQHF. CDR3 sequence (DNA): TGTGCCAGCAGCAAAAGGTCCAGGGATGATCAGCCCCAGCATTTT.

CDR3 region: CASSSYRDPDTDTQYF. As DNA, the CDR3 is TGTGCCAGCAGCTCCTACAGGGACCCCGACACAGATACGCAGTATTTT. The chain couples TRBV5-4 to TRBJ2-3; weak D call: TRBD1 (6 bases). The CDR3 is 16 residues long. The germline V gene encodes CDR1 SGHNT and CDR2 YYREEE (reference sequence). Trimming pared 3 bases from V and 2 bases from J, leaving 16 bases between.

This rearrangement joins TRBV6-6 to TRBJ1-1, with 7 bases fitting TRBD1. The length of the CDR3 is 14 residues. The germline CDR1 and CDR2 sequences are MNHNY and SVGAGI (reference sequence). Trimming removed 0 bases from V and 4 bases from J; junction bases left unmatched: 2. In DNA form, the CDR3 reads TGTGCCAGCAGTTACTCCGGACAGGCCACTGAAGCTTTCTTT. It translates to CASSYSGQATEAFF.

This clone was seen more than once but under ten times. This rearrangement joins TRBV2 to TRBJ2-3; 7 bases are shared with TRBD1. Trimming at V came to 10 bases and at J to 3 bases, leaving 13 bases not matched to a gene. Germline V gives CDR1 SNHLY, CDR2 FYNNEI. The CDR3 runs 15 residues. Here the CDR3 DNA reads TGTGCCACTCTAAAGGACAGGCGGATGACAGATACGCAGTATTTT. Translation gives CATLKDRRMTDTQYF.

V usage is TRBV28 and J usage is TRBJ1-1; possible D gene TRBD1, 5 bases. This CDR3 contains 15 residues. Trimming shortened V by 2 bases and J by 6 bases, and 16 bases separated the two germline ends. In germline, CDR1 is MDHEN, CDR2 SYDVKM. CDR3 sequence reads: CASSLGSSGYAEAFF. The CDR3 DNA sequence: TGTGCCAGCAGTTTAGGGTCGTCAGGGTACGCTGAAGCTTTCTTT.

The V gene is TRBV7-2, the J gene TRBJ1-2, with TRBD1 as a possible D gene (5 bases). Germline V CDR1 and CDR2: SGHTA, FQGNSA. Trimming removed 7 bases from V and 6 bases from J, with 18 bases in between. This CDR3 is built from 14 residues. The CDR3 reads CASTMGRERNGYTF. CDR3 sequence (DNA): TGTGCCAGCACCATGGGGCGGGAGAGAAATGGCTACACCTTC.

This clone was seen a few times. The CDR3 is CATRGIRGYEQYF. CDR3 coding DNA: TGTGCCACCCGAGGGATAAGAGGATACGAGCAGTACTTC. J is TRBJ2-7 and V is TRBV5-3; D perhaps matches TRBD2 (5 bases). TRBV5-3 is an ORF, with its function uncertain. V was clipped by 9 bases and J by 4 bases, with 17 bases between them. This CDR3 is built from 13 residues.

The V and J genes are TRBV5-1 and TRBJ1-4; 8 positions agree with TRBD1. V was clipped by 3 bases and J by 3 bases; unmatched bases: 1. This CDR3 has 14 residues. Germline CDR1 and CDR2: SGHRS and YFSETQ. CDR3: CASSSDRANEKLFF. In DNA form, the CDR3 reads TGCGCCAGCAGCTCGGACAGGGCTAATGAAAAACTGTTTTTT.

Only a few counts were recorded for this clone. The V and J genes are TRBV2 and TRBJ1-1; 12 positions match TRBD1. The CDR3 is 16 amino acids. Trimming removed 4 bases from V and 7 bases from J; junction bases left unmatched: 10. Germline CDR1 is SNHLY and CDR2 is FYNNEI. For the CDR3, the DNA is TGTGCCAGCAGTGCCCTAGGGACAGGGGGCGCGGTTGAAGCTTTCTTT. This gives the protein CASSALGTGGAVEAFF. The variable domain in full, completed from reference TRBV2 and TRBJ1-1, reads EPEVTQTPSHQVTQMGQEVILRCVPISNHLYFYWYRQILGQKVEFLVSFYNNEISEKSEIFDDQFSVERPDGSNFTLKIRSTKLEDSAMYFCASSALGTGGAVEAFFGQGTRLTVV.

The rearrangement joins TRBV2 to TRBJ2-3; D call uncertain. The CDR3 is made up of 15 amino acids. V lost 2 bases and J lost 5, with 14 bases in between. The germline V gene has CDR1 SNHLY and CDR2 FYNNEI. CDR3 in amino acids: CASSEYLKPGDTQYF. CDR3 coding DNA: TGTGCCAGCAGTGAATACCTAAAACCCGGAGATACGCAGTATTTT.

This clone was detected a few times. The identical CDR3 is also encoded by other nucleotide sequences in the sample. This rearrangement joins TRBV28 to TRBJ1-5; D unresolved. Germline V gives CDR1 MDHEN, CDR2 SYDVKM. The V end was cut by 2 bases, the J end by 5 bases, with 13 bases between. This CDR3 has 15 residues. The DNA of the CDR3 is TGTGCCAGCAGTTTACGGGGAGGTGAAGATCAGCCCCAGCATTTT. This encodes CASSLRGGEDQPQHF.

The chain has TRBV28 and TRBJ1-5, with D hard to call. The CDR3 is 11 amino acids. Trimming removed 5 bases at V and 6 bases at J, with 5 bases between. Germline CDR1 reads MDHEN; CDR2 reads SYDVKM. The CDR3: CASSTGQPQHF. CDR3 coding DNA: TGTGCCAGCAGTACGGGTCAGCCCCAGCATTTT.

This clone has just a few counts. The chain couples TRBV2 to TRBJ1-1; D remains ambiguous. Between the trimmed V and J ends, which lost 8 bases and 0 bases, there was a span of 10 bases. CDR3 size: 13 residues. CDR1 and CDR2 (germline): SNHLY, FYNNEI. CDR3 protein: CASSNGVNTEAFF. DNA for the CDR3: TGTGCCAGCTCAAACGGGGTGAACACTGAAGCTTTCTTT.

This clone showed up just a few times. This same CDR3 is encoded by further DNA sequences in the sample. The V and J genes are TRBV5-4 and TRBJ1-4; TRBD1 is a possible D gene (5 bases). In germline, CDR1 is SGHNT, CDR2 YYREEE (reference sequence). V was clipped by 4 bases and J by 5 bases, with 12 bases between them. The CDR3 length is 14 residues. CDR3 region: CASSPRGGNEKLFF. CDR3 coding DNA: TGTGCCAGCAGCCCCCGTGGGGGGAATGAAAAACTGTTTTTT.

A few counts support this clone. The chain carries TRBV5-4 and TRBJ2-7; D might be TRBD1 (5 bases). The V end was cut by 3 bases, the J end by 0 bases, with 10 bases between. The CDR3 has 14 amino acids. Germline lookup yields CDR1 SGHNT and CDR2 YYREEE (reference sequence). The DNA for the CDR3 is TGTGCCAGCAGCTCCGAACAGGCCTCCTACGAGCAGTACTTC. Translation gives CASSSEQASYEQYF.

This chain joins TRBV10-3 and TRBJ2-5; 10 bases match TRBD1. CDR3 length equals 16 residues. V was clipped by 11 bases and J by 2 bases; unmatched bases: 14. Germline CDR1 is ENHRY and CDR2 is SYGVKD. This CDR3 reads CAARGDRGGQQETQYF. CDR3 nucleotides: TGTGCCGCCAGGGGGGACAGGGGAGGCCAGCAAGAGACCCAGTACTTC.